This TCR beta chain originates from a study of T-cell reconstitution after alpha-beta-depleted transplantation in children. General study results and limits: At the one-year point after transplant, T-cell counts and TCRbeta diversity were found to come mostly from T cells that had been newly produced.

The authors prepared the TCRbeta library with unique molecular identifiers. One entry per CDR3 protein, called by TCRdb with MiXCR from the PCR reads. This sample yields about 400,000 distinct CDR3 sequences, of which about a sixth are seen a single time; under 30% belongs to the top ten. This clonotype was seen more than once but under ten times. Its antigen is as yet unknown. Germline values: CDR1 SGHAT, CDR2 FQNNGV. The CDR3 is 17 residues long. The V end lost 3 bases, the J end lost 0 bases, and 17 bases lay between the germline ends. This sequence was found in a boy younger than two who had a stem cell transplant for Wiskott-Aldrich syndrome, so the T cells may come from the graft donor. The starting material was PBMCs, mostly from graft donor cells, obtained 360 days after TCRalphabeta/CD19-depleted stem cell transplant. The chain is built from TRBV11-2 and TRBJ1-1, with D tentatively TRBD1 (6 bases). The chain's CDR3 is CASSFWGRRDMNTEAFF. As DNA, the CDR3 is TGTGCCAGCAGCTTTTGGGGGAGGAGGGACATGAACACTGAAGCTTTCTTT.